A single sample gave rise to the 31 T cell receptor beta chains below, sequenced in a study of blood T cell repertoires in COVID-19. Some clones are missing from TCRdb's copy, which holds only in-frame ones; the method was immunoSEQ multiplex PCR. The table has approximately 200,000 clones, roughly 85% seen once. Sequences were obtained from PBMCs or T cells enriched from blood (not recorded which). These TCRs come from a middle-aged man who had recovered from COVID-19.

Concerning this clone: Other DNA sequences in the same sample also yield this CDR3. The chain links TRBV9 to TRBJ2-7, with 7 bases fitting TRBD2. Per the germline V gene, CDR1 is SGDLS and CDR2 is YYNGEE. Trimming cost V 0 bases and J 0 bases; bases outside gene matches: 9. The CDR3 has 17 amino acids. The CDR3 loop reads CASSVGGGAGLSYEQYF. CDR3 coding DNA: TGTGCCAGCAGCGTAGGGGGGGGAGCAGGGCTCTCCTACGAGCAGTACTTC. The variable domain in full, completed from reference TRBV9 and TRBJ2-7, reads DSGVTQTPKHLITATGQRVTLRCSPRSGDLSVYWYQQSLDQGLQFLIQYYNGEERAKGNILERFSAQQFPDLHSELNLSSLELGDSALYFCASSVGGGAGLSYEQYFGPGTRLTVT.

The rearrangement links TRBV9 to TRBJ2-1, with a weak D call TRBD2 (6 bases). V lost 3 bases and J 4 bases, leaving 11 bases between the germline ends. CDR3 size: 14 residues. Looked up from germline, CDR1 is SGDLS and CDR2 is YYNGEE. The CDR3 loop reads CASSASSVYNEQFF. CDR3 sequence (DNA): TGTGCCAGCAGCGCGTCTAGCGTGTACAATGAGCAGTTCTTC.

This chain joins TRBV28 and TRBJ1-5, with unresolved D. The CDR3 covers 14 residues. Trimming removed 5 bases from V and 6 bases from J, with 14 bases in between. Germline V CDR1 and CDR2: MDHEN, SYDVKM. The CDR3 bases are TGTGCCAGCAGTCACCCCGCAGGTGGTCAGCCCCAGCATTTT. This gives the protein CASSHPAGGQPQHF.

In its sample, this clone was seen once. The V call is TRBV27, the J call TRBJ2-2, with TRBD2 matching 7 bases. The germline gives CDR1 MNHEY, CDR2 SMNVEV (reference sequence). The CDR3 runs to 17 residues. V lost 6 bases, J lost 4 bases, and 14 bases stayed unmatched. Here the CDR3 reads CASSRPSYPSGTGELFF. The CDR3 region has the DNA TGTGCCAGCAGCCGCCCCAGTTATCCTAGCGGCACCGGGGAGCTGTTTTTT.

This chain connects TRBV9 to TRBJ1-5; D perhaps matches TRBD1 (5 bases). The V gene lost 0 bases and the J gene lost 4 bases, with 11 bases spanning the gap. CDR1 is SGDLS, CDR2 YYNGEE, per germline. The CDR3 sequence is 15 residues long. CDR3 region: CASSVGFGGNQPQHF. The CDR3 DNA reads TGTGCCAGCAGCGTAGGGTTCGGGGGAAATCAGCCCCAGCATTTT.

The chain employs TRBV4-1 and TRBJ2-1; 9 nucleotides match TRBD2. The CDR3 covers 17 residues. Looked up from germline, CDR1 is MGHRA and CDR2 is YSYEKL. With V trimmed by 4 bases and J by 4 bases, 11 bases remained unmatched. The CDR3: CASSRMGLAMKYNEQFF. CDR3 nucleotides: TGCGCCAGCAGCCGAATGGGACTAGCCATGAAATACAATGAGCAGTTCTTC.

The CDR3 DNA reads as TGTGCCAGCAGCCCAGGACAGGGCCCCTACGAGCAGTACTTC. Translated: CASSPGQGPYEQYF. This rearrangement joins TRBV11-2 to TRBJ2-7; TRBD1 agrees at 8 bases. The V segment lost 5 bases and the J segment 2 bases; nucleotides outside the gene matches: 5. The germline V gene encodes CDR1 SGHAT and CDR2 FQNNGV. This CDR3 spans 14 amino acids.

This chain connects TRBV7-8 to TRBJ1-2, with 7 bases aligning to TRBD1. CDR3 size: 14 residues. With 5 bases clipped from V and 8 bases from J, the junction kept 11 bases outside the gene matches. Germline V gene sequence: CDR1 SGHVS, CDR2 FQNEAQ. The CDR3 region is CASSQVEGARGYTF. CDR3 nucleotide sequence: TGTGCCAGCAGCCAGGTGGAGGGGGCGCGAGGCTACACCTTC.

V and J are TRBV14 and TRBJ1-6; D is perhaps TRBD1 (5 bases). Germline V gene data show CDR1 as SGHDN and CDR2 as FVKESK. The ends were cut back, 4 bases at V and 6 bases at J, with 10 bases in the middle. The CDR3 extends over 14 amino acids. CDR3 protein: CASSPWQGNSPLHF. CDR3 in DNA: TGTGCCAGCAGCCCCTGGCAGGGTAATTCACCCCTCCACTTT.

The chain carries TRBV7-9 and TRBJ2-1; D gene ambiguous. The CDR3 spans 12 residues. The germline V gene has CDR1 SEHNR and CDR2 FQNEAQ (reference sequence). V was trimmed by 2 bases and J by 7 bases, leaving 6 bases between them. Here the CDR3 reads CASSLTRNEQFF. CDR3 in DNA: TGTGCCAGCAGCTTAACGCGGAATGAGCAGTTCTTC.

This clone occurred a few times. The chain combines TRBV13 with TRBJ2-7; D perhaps matches TRBD1 (5 bases). The germline V gene has CDR1 PRHDT and CDR2 FYEKMQ (reference sequence). CDR3 length: 15 residues. The V end was cut by 5 bases, the J end by 3 bases, with 17 bases between. This chain's CDR3 is CASSTRGGAIYEQYF. The CDR3 DNA is TGTGCCAGCAGCACACGCGGTGGGGCTATCTACGAGCAGTACTTC.

This rearrangement joins TRBV18 to TRBJ2-1; 8 nucleotides line up with TRBD1. Looked up from germline, CDR1 is KGHSH and CDR2 is LQKENI. The CDR3 is 16 amino acids. With V trimmed by 2 bases and J by 4 bases, 7 bases remained unmatched. This CDR3 is CASSPTQGAAYNEQFF. CDR3 nucleotides: TGTGCCAGCTCACCAACCCAGGGGGCGGCGTACAATGAGCAGTTCTTC.

CDR3 region: CASTRTSGGYEQYF. CDR3 DNA: TGCGCCAGCACCCGGACTAGCGGAGGGTACGAGCAGTACTTC. The gene calls are TRBV5-1 and TRBJ2-7, with TRBD2 matching over 10 bases. Germline V lookup: CDR1 SGHRS, CDR2 YFSETQ. This CDR3 contains 14 residues. Trimming cost V 6 bases and J 4 bases; bases outside gene matches: 7.

This clone was seen once. This CDR3 is CASSFGQNRPGAGELFF. CDR3 DNA sequence: TGCGCCAGCAGCTTCGGACAGAACCGCCCTGGGGCCGGGGAGCTGTTTTTT. V gene TRBV5-1 combines with J gene TRBJ2-2; tentatively, D is TRBD1 (6 bases). From germline, CDR1 is SGHRS and CDR2 YFSETQ. CDR3 length equals 17 residues. The germline V and J ends were trimmed by 2 bases and 6 bases, with 20 bases remaining between them.

The J gene is TRBJ1-1, the V gene TRBV18; TRBD1 matches 10 bases. J was trimmed by 4 bases and V by 3 bases; bases with no gene match: 2. This CDR3 region has 14 residues. The germline V gene has CDR1 KGHSH and CDR2 LQKENI. The CDR3 DNA reads as TGTGCCAGCTCACCGGGACAGGGGTCCACTGAAGCTTTCTTT. Its protein is CASSPGQGSTEAFF.

This chain joins TRBV27 and TRBJ1-1; 8 bases are a match to TRBD1. V was clipped by 5 bases and J by 4 bases; unmatched bases: 6. The germline V gene encodes CDR1 MNHEY and CDR2 SMNVEV (reference sequence). CDR3 size: 14 residues. The CDR3 DNA is TGTGCCAGCAGTCTGTGGACAGGGAGCACTGAAGCTTTCTTT. Amino acid sequence: CASSLWTGSTEAFF.

This chain connects TRBV28 to TRBJ1-2, with 9 bases matching TRBD1. The ends lost 2 bases at V and 0 bases at J; junction bases unmatched: 7. Germline loops: CDR1 MDHEN, CDR2 SYDVKM. CDR3 length: 17 residues. CDR3 loop: CASSLGTGRTSNYGYTF. The CDR3 bases are TGTGCCAGCAGTTTAGGGACAGGGCGTACTTCTAACTATGGCTACACCTTC.

The J gene is TRBJ2-5, the V gene TRBV30, with D hard to call. Between the trimmed V and J ends, which lost 4 bases and 5 bases, there was a span of 11 bases. The germline V gene has CDR1 GTSNPN and CDR2 SVGIG (reference sequence). CDR3 size: 12 residues. CDR3 in amino acids: CAWNWAEETQYF. CDR3 nucleotide sequence: TGTGCCTGGAACTGGGCTGAGGAGACCCAGTACTTC.

The chain uses TRBV5-6 and TRBJ1-4; 7 bases match TRBD1. This CDR3 has 18 amino acids. With 2 bases clipped from V and 7 bases from J, the junction kept 17 bases outside the gene matches. Germline CDR1 is SGHDT and CDR2 is YYEEEE. CDR3 protein: CASSFRDSPLYEAEKLFF. In DNA form, the CDR3 reads TGTGCCAGCAGCTTCCGGGACAGTCCCCTCTACGAGGCTGAAAAACTGTTTTTT.

The genes are TRBV19 and TRBJ1-6; 7 bases fit TRBD1. This CDR3 is built from 18 residues. Germline trimming cut 4 bases from V and 7 bases from J; bases unmatched to any gene: 16. Germline assignment: CDR1 LNHDA and CDR2 SQIVND (reference sequence). Here the CDR3 reads CASSNSGTARQENSPLHF. The CDR3 nucleotides are TGTGCCAGTAGTAATTCCGGGACAGCCAGACAAGAGAATTCACCCCTCCACTTT. The full variable domain, in which reference TRBV19 and TRBJ1-6 provide the parts outside the CDR3, is DGGITQSPKYLFRKEGQNVTLSCEQNLNHDAMYWYRQDPGQGLRLIYYSQIVNDFQKGDIAEGYSVSREKKESFPLTVTSAQKNPTAFYLCASSNSGTARQENSPLHFGNGTRLTVT.

The rearrangement links TRBV18 to TRBJ1-1; TRBD1 aligns across 7 bases. CDR1 KGHSH and CDR2 LQKENI come from the germline V gene. The CDR3 extends over 13 amino acids. V lost 10 bases and J lost 1; bases outside the gene matches: 6. The CDR3 reads CATLRDRNTEAFF. CDR3 DNA sequence: TGTGCCACCCTTAGGGACAGGAACACTGAAGCTTTCTTT.

The rearrangement uses TRBV5-1 and TRBJ2-7; 8 bases map to TRBD1. In germline, CDR1 is SGHRS, CDR2 YFSETQ. This CDR3 has 16 residues. V gave up 5 bases and J gave up 3 bases; unmatched junction bases: 13. For the CDR3, the DNA is TGCGCCAGCAGTCCGGGGGCTGCAGGGGGCGGCTACGAGCAGTACTTC. It codes for CASSPGAAGGGYEQYF.

The chain combines TRBV7-3 with TRBJ2-3; D perhaps matches TRBD2 (6 bases). Germline loops: CDR1 SGHTA, CDR2 FQGTGA. This CDR3 has 15 residues. V shed 5 bases and J shed 5 bases, with 17 bases lying between them. CDR3 nucleotide sequence: TGTGCCAGCAGCCTAGTGGCGGGATGGGGAGATACGCAGTATTTT. Translation gives CASSLVAGWGDTQYF.

This clone was detected only once. Other DNA sequences in the sample encode the same CDR3. The gene calls are TRBV19 and TRBJ1-1, with TRBD1 as a possible D gene (5 bases). In germline, CDR1 is LNHDA, CDR2 SQIVND (reference sequence). The V and J ends lost 1 base and 1 base respectively, with 7 bases between them. This CDR3 contains 14 residues. As DNA, the CDR3 is TGTGCCAGTAGTATAGGGGGCGCGAACACTGAAGCTTTCTTT. Its protein is CASSIGGANTEAFF.

The chain employs TRBV7-3 and TRBJ2-2; D is uncertain. CDR1 and CDR2 from the germline V gene are SGHTA and FQGTGA. The CDR3 runs to 14 residues. V dropped 4 bases and J dropped 4 bases, with 10 bases sitting between them. CDR3 region: CASSSVAPTGELFF. The CDR3 DNA reads TGTGCCAGCAGCTCCGTAGCTCCCACCGGGGAGCTGTTTTTT.

The chain joins TRBV30 to TRBJ2-1; D is ambiguous. Germline V CDR1 and CDR2: GTSNPN, SVGIG (reference sequence). The CDR3 consists of 12 residues. Deletions cut 7 bases from V and 2 bases from J, with 9 bases between. CDR3 loop: CALHSTYNEQFF. Written as DNA, the CDR3 is TGTGCCTTGCACAGCACCTACAATGAGCAGTTCTTC. Combining the CDR3 with reference TRBV30 and TRBJ2-1 gives the whole variable domain SQTIHQWPATLVQPVGSPLSLECTVEGTSNPNLYWYRQAAGRGLQLLFYSVGIGQISSEVPQNLSASRPQDRQFILSSKKLLLSDSGFYLCALHSTYNEQFFGPGTRLTVL.

CDR3 DNA sequence: TGTGCCAGCAGTGATCAGGGTGGAGGGACTGAAGCTTTCTTT. Its translation: CASSDQGGGTEAFF. This chain connects TRBV2 to TRBJ1-1, with D perhaps TRBD1 (5 bases). The CDR3 loop spans 14 amino acids. Germline lookup yields CDR1 SNHLY and CDR2 FYNNEI. Trimming took off 3 bases at V and 5 bases at J, with 13 bases between the two ends.

The chain's CDR3 is CASSHRSGSGNTIYF. CDR3 in DNA: TGTGCCAGCAGCCACCGATCAGGGTCAGGAAACACCATATATTTT. The chain combines TRBV3-1 (or the pseudogene TRBV3-2) with TRBJ1-3; a weak D match, TRBD1 (5 bases). CDR1 and CDR2 (germline): LGHDT, YNNKEL (reference sequence). The V end was cut by 3 bases, the J end by 4 bases, with 13 bases between. The length of the CDR3 is 15 residues.

The chain is built from TRBV10-3 and TRBJ2-7; 8 bases line up with TRBD2. The germline gives CDR1 ENHRY, CDR2 SYGVKD. The CDR3 sequence is 14 residues long. V dropped 2 bases and J dropped 0; count of bases not matched to a gene: 0. The CDR3 loop is CAISEGTSSYEQYF. CDR3 DNA sequence: TGTGCCATCAGTGAGGGGACTAGCTCCTACGAGCAGTACTTC.

The rearrangement links TRBV6-5 to TRBJ1-6; 10 nucleotides agree with TRBD1. V shed 6 bases and J 8 bases; nucleotides not matched to a gene: 4. The CDR3 has 14 amino acids. Germline V gene lookup returns CDR1 MNHEY and CDR2 SVGAGI. The DNA for the CDR3 is TGTGCCAGCAGGGGACAGGGGAAATATTCACCCCTCCACTTT. It specifies CASRGQGKYSPLHF.

The chain has TRBV7-9 and TRBJ2-1; tentatively, D is TRBD1 (6 bases). Trimming shortened V by 1 base and J by 4 bases, and 8 bases separated the two germline ends. CDR1 is SEHNR, CDR2 FQNEAQ, per germline (reference sequence). The CDR3 sequence is 14 residues long. The CDR3 loop is CASSLEGEYNEQFF. Here the CDR3 DNA reads TGTGCCAGCAGCTTAGAGGGGGAGTACAATGAGCAGTTCTTC.